These 15 T cell receptor beta chains were all obtained from the same sample, sequenced in a study of T-cell memory formation after mild COVID-19. One entry per CDR3 protein, called by TCRdb with MiXCR from the 5' RACE reads. Among more than 75,000 distinct CDR3 sequences listed, over 11% were seen once. The sample taken for sequencing was PBMCs or a T cell subset sorted from them (not recorded which). Receptors originate from an adult woman who had mild COVID-19 (a few samples of this study predate the infection). Cell type and time point are not known.

In this sample, this clonotype turned up many times. The chain uses TRBV7-8 and TRBJ2-2; the match to TRBD1 covers 8 bases. Unmatched junction bases numbered 9, after V lost 3 bases and J lost 0 bases. The CDR3 has 18 amino acids. Germline loops: CDR1 SGHVS, CDR2 FQNEAQ. The CDR3 region has the DNA TGTGCCAGCAGCTTCCTTTCCCCGGGACAGGCGAACACCGGGGAGCTGTTTTTT. Residues: CASSFLSPGQANTGELFF. Drawing the rest from reference TRBV7-8 and TRBJ2-2, the complete variable domain is GAGVSQSPRYKVAKRGQDVALRCDPISGHVSLFWYQQALGQGPEFLTYFQNEAQLDKSGLPSDRFFAERPEGSVSTLKIQRTQQEDSAVYLCASSFLSPGQANTGELFFGEGSRLTVL.

The chain carries TRBV18 and TRBJ2-7; 7 nucleotides agree with TRBD1. Germline-derived CDR1 and CDR2 are KGHSH and LQKENI. CDR3 length: 11 residues. The V segment lost 4 bases and the J segment 7 bases; nucleotides outside the gene matches: 1. The CDR3 is CASSRGQEQYF. The CDR3 nucleotides read TGTGCCAGCTCACGGGGACAGGAGCAGTACTTC. Full variable domain (remainder filled in from reference TRBV18 and TRBJ2-7): NAGVMQNPRHLVRRRGQEARLRCSPMKGHSHVYWYRQLPEEGLKFMVYLQKENIIDESGMPKERFSAEFPKEGPSILRIQQVVRGDSAAYFCASSRGQEQYFGPGTRLTVT.

The sample holds one count of this clonotype. The chain has TRBV27 and TRBJ2-6; 10 positions match TRBD1. The CDR3 consists of 17 residues. J was trimmed by 5 bases and V by 5 bases; bases with no gene match: 9. CDR1 and CDR2 (germline): MNHEY, SMNVEV (reference sequence). CDR3 sequence (DNA): TGTGCCAGCAGTGCGGGACAGGGGATCCCCTGGGCCAACGTCCTGACTTTC. Protein product: CASSAGQGIPWANVLTF.

This clonotype has only a few counts. This CDR3 is CASSLWPQTGSTDTQYF. CDR3 nucleotides: TGTGCCAGCAGCTTGTGGCCCCAGACGGGTAGCACAGATACGCAGTATTTT. The J gene is TRBJ2-3, the V gene TRBV5-4; D is undetermined. From germline, CDR1 is SGHNT and CDR2 YYREEE (reference sequence). V was cut by 1 base and J by 0 bases, with 15 bases left in between. The CDR3 is made up of 17 amino acids.

This clonotype appeared a few times. This sequence joins TRBV14 and TRBJ2-1; TRBD2 might be the D (6 bases). CDR1 is SGHDN and CDR2 is FVKESK in the germline V gene. This CDR3 contains 14 residues. V dropped 4 bases and J dropped 5 bases, with 12 bases sitting between them. The CDR3 is CASSLTWGDNEQFF. The DNA for the CDR3 is TGTGCCAGCAGCCTCACTTGGGGGGACAATGAGCAGTTCTTC.

This clonotype was observed a handful of times. The chain recombines TRBV4-1 with TRBJ2-7, with TRBD1 matching over 7 bases. CDR1 MGHRA and CDR2 YSYEKL come from the germline V gene. The CDR3 is 16 amino acids. The V and J ends lost 4 bases and 0 bases, in that order; junction bases with no gene match: 9. In nucleotides, the CDR3 is TGCGCCAGCAGCCCCCTACAGGGGTCGGCCTCCTACGAGCAGTACTTC. It is translated as CASSPLQGSASYEQYF.

The CDR3 bases are TGCGCCAGCGCAACGTACCCCCCGGGACAGGGTTACACCGGGGAGCTGTTTTTT. It yields the protein CASATYPPGQGYTGELFF. The chain combines TRBV5-1 with TRBJ2-2, with 9 bases matching TRBD1. CDR1 is SGHRS, CDR2 YFSETQ, per germline. V gave up 7 bases and J gave up 3 bases; unmatched junction bases: 16. The CDR3 length is 18 residues.

V is TRBV3-1 and J is TRBJ2-7; 9 bases agree with TRBD2. This CDR3 has 14 residues. From germline, CDR1 is LGHDT and CDR2 YNNKEL (reference sequence). Germline trimming cut 0 bases from V and 6 bases from J; bases unmatched to any gene: 3. CDR3 coding DNA: TGTGCCAGCAGCCAAGAGGGACTAGCTCCCGAGCAGTACTTC. It translates to CASSQEGLAPEQYF.

J is TRBJ1-1 and V is TRBV24-1; 7 bases fit TRBD1. The germline V gene has CDR1 KGHDR and CDR2 SFDVKD. The CDR3 spans 16 residues. V gave up 3 bases and J gave up 4 bases; unmatched junction bases: 10. CDR3 DNA: TGTGCCACCAGTGATCACCGTGGCCCAGGGGGCACTGAAGCTTTCTTT. This codes for CATSDHRGPGGTEAFF.

The V and J genes are TRBV7-9 and TRBJ2-1, with D unresolved. V lost 5 bases and J 12 bases, leaving 17 bases between the germline ends. The CDR3 is made up of 13 amino acids. Germline CDR1 and CDR2: SEHNR and FQNEAQ (reference sequence). DNA of the CDR3: TGTGCCAGCAGCGACGTGGGCCTGGTTGCGCAGTTCTTC. Protein: CASSDVGLVAQFF.

In this sample, this clonotype turned up a few times. The genes are TRBV5-1 and TRBJ2-7, with TRBD1 matching 10 bases. There are 16 residues in the CDR3. The V segment lost 4 bases and the J segment 4 bases; nucleotides outside the gene matches: 11. Germline V gene sequence: CDR1 SGHRS, CDR2 YFSETQ. CDR3 sequence: CASSPTPTGGFYEQYF. The CDR3 DNA reads TGCGCCAGCAGCCCAACTCCGACAGGGGGCTTTTACGAGCAGTACTTC.

A few counts support this clonotype. The rearrangement links TRBV19 to TRBJ2-7, with D hard to call. V lost 4 bases, J lost 1 base, and 11 bases lay in between. The germline CDR1 and CDR2 sequences are LNHDA and SQIVND (reference sequence). There are 14 residues in the CDR3. CDR3 DNA: TGTGCCAGTAGTACCCTAGGCAGTTCCTACGAGCAGTACTTC. Its translation: CASSTLGSSYEQYF.

The J gene is TRBJ1-3, the V gene TRBV7-8; D is undetermined. The germline V gene encodes CDR1 SGHVS and CDR2 FQNEAQ. This CDR3 is 18 amino acids long. V shed 0 bases and J shed 0 bases, with 15 bases lying between them. CDR3 bases: TGTGCCAGCAGCTTAGCTGTACAGCCAAGGAGCTCTGGAAACACCATATATTTT. It specifies CASSLAVQPRSSGNTIYF.

A few counts support this clonotype. The chain joins TRBV5-5 to TRBJ2-2; D is unclear. V lost 4 bases to trimming and J lost 7 bases, with 8 bases between them. CDR1 is SGHKS and CDR2 is YYEKEE in the germline V gene (reference sequence). The CDR3 covers 12 residues. CDR3 in amino acids: CASSPGHGELFF. The CDR3 DNA reads TGTGCCAGCAGCCCTGGGCACGGGGAGCTGTTTTTT.

The rearrangement uses TRBV6-5 and TRBJ2-3; possible D gene TRBD1, 6 bases. Germline V gives CDR1 MNHEY, CDR2 SVGAGI. The CDR3 sequence is 17 residues long. Deletions cut 0 bases from V and 6 bases from J, with 19 bases between. The CDR3 sequence: CASSYSRVFGGEDTQYF. The CDR3 DNA is TGTGCCAGCAGTTACTCGAGGGTGTTTGGGGGCGAGGATACGCAGTATTTT.